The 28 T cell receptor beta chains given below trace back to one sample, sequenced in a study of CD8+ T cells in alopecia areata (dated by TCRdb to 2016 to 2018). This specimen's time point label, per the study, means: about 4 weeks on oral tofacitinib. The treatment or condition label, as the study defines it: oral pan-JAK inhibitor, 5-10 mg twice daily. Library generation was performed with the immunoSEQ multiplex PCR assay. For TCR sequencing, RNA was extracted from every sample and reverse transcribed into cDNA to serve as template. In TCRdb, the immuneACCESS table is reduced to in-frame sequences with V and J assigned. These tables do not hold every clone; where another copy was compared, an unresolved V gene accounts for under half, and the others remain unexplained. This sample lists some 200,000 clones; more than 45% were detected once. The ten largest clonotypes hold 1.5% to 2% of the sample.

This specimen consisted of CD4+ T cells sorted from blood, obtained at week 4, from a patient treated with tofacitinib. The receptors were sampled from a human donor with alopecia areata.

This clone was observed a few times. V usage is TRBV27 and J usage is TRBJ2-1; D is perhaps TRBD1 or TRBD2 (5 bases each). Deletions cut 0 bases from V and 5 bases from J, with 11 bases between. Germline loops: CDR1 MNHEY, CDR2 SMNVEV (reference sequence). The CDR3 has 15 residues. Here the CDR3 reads CASSLSGDGNNEQFF. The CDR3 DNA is TGTGCCAGCAGTTTATCTGGGGACGGAAACAATGAGCAGTTCTTC.

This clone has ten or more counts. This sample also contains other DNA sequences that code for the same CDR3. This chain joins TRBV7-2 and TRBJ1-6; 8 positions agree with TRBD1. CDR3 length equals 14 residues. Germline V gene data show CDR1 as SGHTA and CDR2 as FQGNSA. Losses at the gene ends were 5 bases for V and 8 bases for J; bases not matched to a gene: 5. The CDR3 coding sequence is TGTGCCAGCAGCCTACAGGGGGTACATTCACCCCTCCACTTT. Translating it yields CASSLQGVHSPLHF.

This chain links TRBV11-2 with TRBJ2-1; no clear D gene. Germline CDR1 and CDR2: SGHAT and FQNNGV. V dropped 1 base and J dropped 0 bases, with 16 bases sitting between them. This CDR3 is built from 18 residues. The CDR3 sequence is CASSLVGGSGVSYNEQFF. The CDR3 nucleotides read TGTGCCAGCAGCTTAGTCGGTGGAAGTGGGGTCTCCTACAATGAGCAGTTCTTC.

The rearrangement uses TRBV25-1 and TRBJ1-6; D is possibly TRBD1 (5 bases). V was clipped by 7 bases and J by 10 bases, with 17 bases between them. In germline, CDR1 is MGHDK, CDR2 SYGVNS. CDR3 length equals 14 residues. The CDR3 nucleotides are TGTGCCAGCACAGCAGGACACAGCCCCTCACCCCTCCACTTT. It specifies CASTAGHSPSPLHF. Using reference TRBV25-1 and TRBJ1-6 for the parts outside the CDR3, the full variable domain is EADIYQTPRYLVIGTGKKITLECSQTMGHDKMYWYQQDPGMELHLIHYSYGVNSTEKGDLSSESTVSRIRTEHFPLTLESARPSHTSQYLCASTAGHSPSPLHFGNGTRLTVT.

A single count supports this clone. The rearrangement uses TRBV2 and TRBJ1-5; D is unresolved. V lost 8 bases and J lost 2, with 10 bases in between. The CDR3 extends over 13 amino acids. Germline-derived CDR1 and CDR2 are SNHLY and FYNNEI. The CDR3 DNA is TGTGCCAGCGGCAGCGGTGGCAATCAGCCCCAGCATTTT. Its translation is CASGSGGNQPQHF.

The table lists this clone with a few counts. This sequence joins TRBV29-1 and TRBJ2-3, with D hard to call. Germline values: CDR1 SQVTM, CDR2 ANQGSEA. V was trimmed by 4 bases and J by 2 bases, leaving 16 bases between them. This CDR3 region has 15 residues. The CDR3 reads CSVAPLTATTDTQYF. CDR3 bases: TGCAGCGTTGCCCCCCTGACCGCAACCACAGATACGCAGTATTTT.

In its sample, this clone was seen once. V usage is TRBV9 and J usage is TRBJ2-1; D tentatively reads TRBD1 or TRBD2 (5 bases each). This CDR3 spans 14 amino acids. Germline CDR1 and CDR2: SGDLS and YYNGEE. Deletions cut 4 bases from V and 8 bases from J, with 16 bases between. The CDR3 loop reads CASSPGPWDDEQFF. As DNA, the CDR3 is TGTGCCAGCAGCCCGGGACCTTGGGACGATGAGCAGTTCTTC.

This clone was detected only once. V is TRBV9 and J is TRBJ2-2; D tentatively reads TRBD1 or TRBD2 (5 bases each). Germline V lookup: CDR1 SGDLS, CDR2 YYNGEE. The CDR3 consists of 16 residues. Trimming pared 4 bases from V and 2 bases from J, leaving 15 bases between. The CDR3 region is CASSLTTDYNTGELFF. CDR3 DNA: TGTGCCAGCAGCTTAACGACAGACTACAACACCGGGGAGCTGTTTTTT. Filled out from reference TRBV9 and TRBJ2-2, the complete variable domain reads DSGVTQTPKHLITATGQRVTLRCSPRSGDLSVYWYQQSLDQGLQFLIQYYNGEERAKGNILERFSAQQFPDLHSELNLSSLELGDSALYFCASSLTTDYNTGELFFGEGSRLTVL.

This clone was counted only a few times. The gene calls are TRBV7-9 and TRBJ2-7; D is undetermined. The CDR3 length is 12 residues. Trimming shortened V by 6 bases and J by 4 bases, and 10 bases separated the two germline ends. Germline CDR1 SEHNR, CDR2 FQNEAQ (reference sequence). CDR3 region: CASSTPAYEQYF. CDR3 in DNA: TGTGCCAGCAGTACTCCCGCGTACGAGCAGTACTTC.

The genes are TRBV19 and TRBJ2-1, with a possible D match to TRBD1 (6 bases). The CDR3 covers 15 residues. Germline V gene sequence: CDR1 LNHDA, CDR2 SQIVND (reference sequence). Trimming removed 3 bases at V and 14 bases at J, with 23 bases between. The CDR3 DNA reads TGTGCCAGTAGTATTATATCCACCGGCCAACAGGGTGAGTTCTTC. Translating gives CASSIISTGQQGEFF.

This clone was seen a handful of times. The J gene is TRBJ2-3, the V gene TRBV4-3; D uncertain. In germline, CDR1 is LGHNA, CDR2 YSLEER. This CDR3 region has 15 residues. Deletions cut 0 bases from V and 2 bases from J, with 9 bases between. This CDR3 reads CASSQDLRYTDTQYF. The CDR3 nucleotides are TGCGCCAGCAGCCAAGATCTGCGGTACACAGATACGCAGTATTTT.

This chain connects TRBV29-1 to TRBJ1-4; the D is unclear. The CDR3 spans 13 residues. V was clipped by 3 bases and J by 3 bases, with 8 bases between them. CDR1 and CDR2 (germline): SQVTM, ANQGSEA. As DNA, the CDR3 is TGCAGCGTTGAGGAGGCTGCTAATGAAAAACTGTTTTTT. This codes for CSVEEAANEKLFF.

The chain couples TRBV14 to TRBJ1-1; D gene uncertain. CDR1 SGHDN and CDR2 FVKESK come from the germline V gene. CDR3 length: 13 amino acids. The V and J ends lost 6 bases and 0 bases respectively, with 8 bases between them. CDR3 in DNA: TGTGCCAGCAGTCGGTCTGTGAACACTGAAGCTTTCTTT. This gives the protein CASSRSVNTEAFF.

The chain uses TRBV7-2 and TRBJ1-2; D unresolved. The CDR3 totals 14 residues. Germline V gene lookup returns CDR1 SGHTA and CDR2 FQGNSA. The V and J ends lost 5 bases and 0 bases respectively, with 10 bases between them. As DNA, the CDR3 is TGTGCCAGCAGCCCCCACGTGGCTAACTATGGCTACACCTTC. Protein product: CASSPHVANYGYTF.

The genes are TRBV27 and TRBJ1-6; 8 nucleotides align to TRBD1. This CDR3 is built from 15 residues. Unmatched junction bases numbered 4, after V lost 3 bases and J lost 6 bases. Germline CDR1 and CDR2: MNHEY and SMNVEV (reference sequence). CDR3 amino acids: CASSLGTGLNSPLHF. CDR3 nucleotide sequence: TGTGCCAGCAGTTTGGGGACAGGCCTTAATTCACCCCTCCACTTT.

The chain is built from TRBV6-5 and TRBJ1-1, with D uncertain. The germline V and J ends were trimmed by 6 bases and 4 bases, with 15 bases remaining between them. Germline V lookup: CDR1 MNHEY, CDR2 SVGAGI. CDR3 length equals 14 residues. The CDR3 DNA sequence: TGTGCCAGCAGCCCCCCCTCCGAGGGCACTGAAGCTTTCTTT. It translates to CASSPPSEGTEAFF.

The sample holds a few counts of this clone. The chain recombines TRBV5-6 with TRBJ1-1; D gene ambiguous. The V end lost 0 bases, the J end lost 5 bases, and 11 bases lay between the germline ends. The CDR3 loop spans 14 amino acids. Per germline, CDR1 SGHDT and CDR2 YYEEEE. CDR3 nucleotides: TGTGCCAGCAGCTTGGTCGCGGGTGCGACTGAAGCTTTCTTT. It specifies CASSLVAGATEAFF. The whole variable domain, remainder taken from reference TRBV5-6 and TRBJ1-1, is DAGVTQSPTHLIKTRGQQVTLRCSPKSGHDTVSWYQQALGQGPQFIFQYYEEEERQRGNFPDRFSGHQFPNYSSELNVNALLLGDSALYLCASSLVAGATEAFFGQGTRLTVV.

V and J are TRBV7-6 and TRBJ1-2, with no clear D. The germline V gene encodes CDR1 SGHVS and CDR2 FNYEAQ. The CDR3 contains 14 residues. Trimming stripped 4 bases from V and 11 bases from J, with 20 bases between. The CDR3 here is CASSSTPLGQLYTF. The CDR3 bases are TGTGCCAGCAGCTCGACCCCCTTAGGGCAGCTTTACACCTTC.

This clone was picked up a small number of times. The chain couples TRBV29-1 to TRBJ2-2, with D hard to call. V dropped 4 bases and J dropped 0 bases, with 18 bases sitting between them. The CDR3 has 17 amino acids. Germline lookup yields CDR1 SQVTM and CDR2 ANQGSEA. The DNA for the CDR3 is TGCAGCGTTGGACCGCCAGTTTGGGCAGCGAACACCGGGGAGCTGTTTTTT. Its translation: CSVGPPVWAANTGELFF.

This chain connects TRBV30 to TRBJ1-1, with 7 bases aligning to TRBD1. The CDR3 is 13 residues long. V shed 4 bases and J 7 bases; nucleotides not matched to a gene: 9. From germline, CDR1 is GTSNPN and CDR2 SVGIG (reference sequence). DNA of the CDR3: TGTGCCTGGATCCAGGACAGGTTAAATGAAGCTTTCTTT. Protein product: CAWIQDRLNEAFF.

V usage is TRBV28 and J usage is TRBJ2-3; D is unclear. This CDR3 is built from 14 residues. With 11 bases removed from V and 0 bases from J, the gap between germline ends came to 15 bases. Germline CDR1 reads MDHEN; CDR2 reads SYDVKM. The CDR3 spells CAASAGSSTDTQYF. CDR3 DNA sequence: TGTGCCGCCTCAGCAGGCTCTAGCACAGATACGCAGTATTTT.

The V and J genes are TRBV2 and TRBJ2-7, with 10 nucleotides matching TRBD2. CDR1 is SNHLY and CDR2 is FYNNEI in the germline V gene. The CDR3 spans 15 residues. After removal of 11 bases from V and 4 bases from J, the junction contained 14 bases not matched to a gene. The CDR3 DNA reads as TGTGCCTACACCGACCCCCAGCGGGGGGGATACGAGCAGTACTTC. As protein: CAYTDPQRGGYEQYF.

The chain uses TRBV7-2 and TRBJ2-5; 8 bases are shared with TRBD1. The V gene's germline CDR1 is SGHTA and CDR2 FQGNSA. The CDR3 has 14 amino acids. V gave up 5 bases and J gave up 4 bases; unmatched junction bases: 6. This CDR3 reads CASSRKQGGETQYF. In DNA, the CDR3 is TGTGCCAGCAGCAGAAAACAGGGGGGAGAGACCCAGTACTTC.

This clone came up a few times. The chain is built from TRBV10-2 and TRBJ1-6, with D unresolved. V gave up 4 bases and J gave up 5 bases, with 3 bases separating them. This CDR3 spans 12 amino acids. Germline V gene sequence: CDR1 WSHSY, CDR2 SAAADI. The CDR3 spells CASSADNSPLHF. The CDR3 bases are TGCGCCAGCAGTGCCGATAATTCACCCCTCCACTTT.

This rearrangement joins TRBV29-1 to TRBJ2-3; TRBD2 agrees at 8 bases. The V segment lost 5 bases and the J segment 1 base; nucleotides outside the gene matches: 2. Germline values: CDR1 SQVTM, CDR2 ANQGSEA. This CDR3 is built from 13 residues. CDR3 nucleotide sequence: TGCAGCGTTCGGCGGGGGGGCACAGATACGCAGTATTTT. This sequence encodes CSVRRGGTDTQYF.

For the CDR3, the DNA is TGTGCCAGCAGCTTTGGGGACAGGGAGTATGGCTACACCTTC. Its translation: CASSFGDREYGYTF. The genes are TRBV7-9 and TRBJ1-2, with TRBD1 matching over 9 bases. Germline V gives CDR1 SEHNR, CDR2 FQNEAQ (reference sequence). This CDR3 is 14 amino acids long. Unmatched junction bases numbered 4, after V lost 3 bases and J lost 5 bases.

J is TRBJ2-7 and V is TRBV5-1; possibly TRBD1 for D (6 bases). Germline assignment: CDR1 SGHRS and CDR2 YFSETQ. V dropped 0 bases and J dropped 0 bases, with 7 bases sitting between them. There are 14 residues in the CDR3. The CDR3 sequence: CASSLDRASYEQYF. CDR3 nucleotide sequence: TGCGCCAGCAGCTTGGACAGGGCCTCCTACGAGCAGTACTTC. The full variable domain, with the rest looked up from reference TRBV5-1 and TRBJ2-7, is KAGVTQTPRYLIKTRGQQVTLSCSPISGHRSVSWYQQTPGQGLQFLFEYFSETQRNKGNFPGRFSGRQFSNSRSEMNVSTLELGDSALYLCASSLDRASYEQYFGPGTRLTVT.

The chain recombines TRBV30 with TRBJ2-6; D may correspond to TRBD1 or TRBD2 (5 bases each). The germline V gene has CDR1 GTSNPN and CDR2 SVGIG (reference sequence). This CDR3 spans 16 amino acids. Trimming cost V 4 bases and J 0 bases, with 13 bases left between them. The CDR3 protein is CAWTGTGTSGANVLTF. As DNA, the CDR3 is TGTGCCTGGACCGGGACGGGAACCTCTGGGGCCAACGTCCTGACTTTC.